Listed below are T cell receptor beta chains from one sample, sequenced in a study of metastatic and nonmetastatic thyroid tumors. TCRdb reassembled clones from the PCR reads with MiXCR. In the table there are approximately 70,000 clones, 15% to 20% of which are singletons. Sequencing input: blood. These receptors originate from a female donor with papillary thyroid cancer or a benign thyroid nodule (not recorded which). Some clones in this sample may be carry-over from other donors' samples. Each CDR3 is given with its conserved first and last residue. The D gene is left open where the match is weak. Clone size is shown for a subset of rows, as once, few, many or a class of expanded clone.

D	V	size	J	CDR3	DNA
TRBD2	TRBV7-2	many	TRBJ2-1	CASIVGGLRPFFDEQFF	TGTGCCAGCATTGTGGGAGGGCTCAGGCCCTTCTTCGATGAGCAGTTCTTC
NA	TRBV7-3	many	TRBJ1-1	CASSFEGGMSEAFF	TGTGCCAGCAGCTTCGAGGGGGGGATGTCTGAAGCTTTCTTT
NA	TRBV6-4	NA	TRBJ1-1	CASRVGPRGRDTEAFF	TGTGCCAGCAGGGTCGGGCCAAGGGGACGGGACACTGAAGCTTTCTTT
TRBD1	TRBV20-1	many	TRBJ2-1	CSAREAAGGFNEQFF	TGCAGTGCTAGAGAAGCTGCAGGGGGCTTCAATGAGCAGTTCTTC
TRBD1	TRBV7-9	many	TRBJ1-1	CASRGQGPNTEAFF	TGTGCCAGCAGGGGACAGGGCCCGAACACTGAAGCTTTCTTT
TRBD2	TRBV11-2	NA	TRBJ2-3	CASSLRGVAGGTDTQYF	TGTGCCAGCAGCTTAAGAGGGGTGGCGGGGGGCACAGATACGCAGTATTTT
NA	TRBV28	few	TRBJ2-7	CASSFKLANYEQYF	TGTGCCAGCAGTTTTAAACTAGCCAACTACGAGCAGTACTTC
NA	TRBV30	many	TRBJ2-5	CAWAPPWGAMKTQYF	TGTGCCTGGGCCCCCCCGTGGGGGGCGATGAAGACCCAGTACTTC
NA	TRBV5-1	NA	TRBJ2-1	CASSPPWWESTYNEQFF	TGCGCCAGCAGCCCCCCATGGTGGGAGAGCACCTACAATGAGCAGTTCTTC
TRBD1	TRBV7-6	NA	TRBJ1-2	CASSSTGVYGYTF	TGTGCCAGCAGCTCCACAGGGGTCTATGGCTACACCTTC
TRBD2	TRBV12-3/TRBV12-4	many	TRBJ2-7	CASSKGAGGREQYF	TGTGCCAGCAGTAAAGGGGCGGGAGGGCGCGAGCAGTACTTC
NA	TRBV6-1	few	TRBJ2-1	CASSEGWDEQFF	TGTGCCAGCAGTGAAGGGTGGGATGAGCAGTTCTTC
TRBD1	TRBV19	many	TRBJ2-7	CASSMTGNPYEQYF	TGTGCCAGTAGTATGACAGGGAACCCCTACGAGCAGTACTTC
NA	TRBV7-2	many	TRBJ1-1	CASSLGVGNTEAFF	TGTGCCAGCAGCTTAGGTGTTGGTAACACTGAAGCTTTCTTT
TRBD1	TRBV6-5	few	TRBJ1-2	CASSYSGQGMGYTF	TGTGCCAGCAGTTACTCCGGACAGGGGATGGGCTACACCTTC
TRBD2	TRBV19	few	TRBJ2-5	CASSSGRAWQETQYF	TGTGCCAGCTCTAGCGGGAGGGCCTGGCAAGAGACCCAGTACTTC
NA	TRBV9	many	TRBJ2-1	CASSGGGDLNYNEQFF	TGTGCCAGCAGCGGGGGTGGGGACCTAAACTACAATGAGCAGTTCTTC
NA	TRBV5-5	many	TRBJ2-7	CASSVGHRDEQYF	TGTGCCAGCAGCGTGGGACACCGGGACGAGCAGTACTTC
NA	TRBV28	few	TRBJ2-3	CASRGATDTQYF	TGTGCCAGCAGGGGGGCGACAGATACGCAGTATTTT
TRBD1	TRBV12-3/TRBV12-4	many	TRBJ1-1	CASSPQGGVTEAFF	TGTGCCAGCAGCCCACAGGGGGGTGTCACTGAAGCTTTCTTT
NA	TRBV9	many	TRBJ2-7	CASSVGDVEEQYF	TGTGCCAGCAGCGTAGGGGACGTGGAGGAGCAGTACTTC
TRBD1	TRBV10-3	many	TRBJ2-7	CAISELGQGSSYEQYF	TGTGCCATCAGTGAGTTAGGACAGGGAAGCTCCTACGAGCAGTACTTC
TRBD1	TRBV18	NA	TRBJ1-2	CASSPGQNYGYTF	TGTGCCAGCTCACCGGGACAGAACTATGGCTACACCTTC
TRBD1	TRBV5-5	NA	TRBJ2-7	CASIRTGGTYEQYF	TGTGCCAGCATACGGACAGGGGGGACCTACGAGCAGTACTTC
TRBD2	TRBV18	NA	TRBJ2-1	CASSRITSGNEQFF	TGTGCCAGCTCACGAATAACTAGCGGCAATGAGCAGTTCTTC
NA	TRBV6-1	many	TRBJ1-2	CASSPQDYGYTF	TGTGCCAGCAGCCCCCAGGATTATGGCTACACCTTC
NA	TRBV20-1	NA	TRBJ1-1	CSARGGPRDTEAFF	TGCAGTGCTAGAGGCGGACCGAGGGACACTGAAGCTTTCTTT
NA	TRBV5-1	NA	TRBJ2-1	CASSLGISIGGNEQFF	TGCGCCAGCAGCTTGGGCATATCTATAGGGGGGAATGAGCAGTTCTTC
TRBD1	TRBV20-1	NA	TRBJ1-2	CSAKIGQGSGYTF	TGCAGTGCTAAAATCGGACAGGGTAGTGGCTACACCTTC
NA	TRBV19	many	TRBJ2-5	CASSNGAEQETQYF	TGTGCCAGTAGTAACGGGGCAGAACAAGAGACCCAGTACTTC
TRBD1	TRBV4-1	NA	TRBJ2-3	CASSQSTGGYEQYF	TGCGCCAGCAGCCAGTCGACAGGGGGTTACGAGCAGTATTTT
NA	TRBV12-3/TRBV12-4	many	TRBJ1-5	CASSLGHNQPQHF	TGTGCCAGCAGTTTAGGACACAATCAGCCCCAGCATTTT
NA	TRBV6-1	NA	TRBJ1-1	CASSEGTGRPEAFF	TGTGCCAGCAGTGAAGGGACCGGACGCCCTGAAGCTTTCTTT
NA	TRBV6-1	few	TRBJ2-7	CASSEAGRRSYEQYF	TGTGCCAGCAGTGAGGCAGGGAGGCGGTCCTACGAGCAGTACTTC
NA	TRBV6-2/TRBV6-3	many	TRBJ1-6	CASSSAGSSSNSPLHF	TGTGCCAGCAGTTCGGCAGGGAGTTCTAGTAATTCACCCCTCCACTTT
TRBD1	TRBV5-1	many	TRBJ1-4	CASRPGGRIEKLFF	TGCGCCAGCAGGCCAGGGGGACGTATTGAAAAACTGTTTTTT
TRBD2	TRBV5-1	NA	TRBJ2-7	CASKPSGNLYEQYF	TGCGCCAGCAAACCTAGCGGGAACCTGTACGAGCAGTACTTC
NA	TRBV12-3/TRBV12-4	medium-sized	TRBJ2-7	CASSFGQLGEQYF	TGTGCCAGCAGTTTTGGGCAGTTAGGCGAGCAGTACTTC
TRBD2	TRBV5-6	NA	TRBJ2-2	CASSLALAGGTGELCF	TGTGCCAGCAGCTTGGCATTAGCGGGAGGCACCGGGGAGCTGTGTTTT
NA	TRBV7-9	NA	TRBJ1-6	CASSSPGSYNSPLHF	TGTGCCAGCAGTTCACCGGGCTCCTATAATTCACCCCTCCACTTT
TRBD1	TRBV9	NA	TRBJ2-3	CASSARPGTGGDTQYF	TGTGCCAGCAGCGCTCGACCCGGGACAGGGGGAGATACGCAGTATTTT
NA	TRBV5-1	many	TRBJ2-1	CASSLKSGSGSYNEQFF	TGCGCCAGCAGCTTAAAATCCGGGAGCGGATCCTACAATGAGCAGTTCTTC
TRBD1	TRBV27	NA	TRBJ2-7	CASSLKPKRDSNSYEQYF	TGTGCCAGCAGTTTAAAGCCCAAACGGGACAGTAACTCCTACGAGCAGTACTTC
NA	TRBV7-2	NA	TRBJ1-6	CASSLTGKDSPLHF	TGTGCCAGCAGCCTAACAGGGAAGGATTCACCCCTCCACTTT
NA	TRBV5-1	many	TRBJ1-4	CASSTGTFRGFNEKLFF	TGCGCCAGCAGCACCGGGACCTTTAGGGGGTTTAATGAAAAACTGTTTTTT
NA	TRBV28	NA	TRBJ1-2	CASSVQLARYGYTF	TGTGCCAGCAGTGTACAGTTGGCCAGATATGGCTACACCTTC
TRBD2	TRBV6-1	NA	TRBJ2-7	CASSEAGLADYEQYF	TGTGCCAGCAGTGAAGCGGGACTAGCTGACTACGAGCAGTACTTC
NA	TRBV6-1	few	TRBJ2-5	CASSQGPSSETQYF	TGTGCCAGCAGCCAAGGGCCCAGCTCCGAGACCCAGTACTTC